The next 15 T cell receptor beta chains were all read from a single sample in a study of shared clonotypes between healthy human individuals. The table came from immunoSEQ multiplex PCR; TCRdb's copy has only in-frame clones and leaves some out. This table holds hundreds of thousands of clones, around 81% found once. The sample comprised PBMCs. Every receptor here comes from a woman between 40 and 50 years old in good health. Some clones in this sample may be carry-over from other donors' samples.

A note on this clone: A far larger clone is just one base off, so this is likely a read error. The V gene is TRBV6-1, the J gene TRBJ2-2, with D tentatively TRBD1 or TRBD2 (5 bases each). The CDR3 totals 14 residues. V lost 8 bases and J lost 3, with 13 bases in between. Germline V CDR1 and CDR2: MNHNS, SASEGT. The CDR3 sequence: CASGSGTDTGELFF. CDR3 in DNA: TGTGCCAGCGGGTCAGGGACGGACACCGGGGAGCTGTTTTTT.

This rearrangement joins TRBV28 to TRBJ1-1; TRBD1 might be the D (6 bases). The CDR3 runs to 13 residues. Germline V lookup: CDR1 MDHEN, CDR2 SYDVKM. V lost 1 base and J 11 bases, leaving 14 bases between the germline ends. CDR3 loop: CASSLLAGEEAFF. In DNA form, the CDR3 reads TGTGCCAGCAGTTTATTGGCAGGGGAAGAGGCTTTCTTT. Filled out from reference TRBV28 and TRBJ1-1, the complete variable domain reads DVKVTQSSRYLVKRTGEKVFLECVQDMDHENMFWYRQDPGLGLRLIYFSYDVKMKEKGDIPEGYSVSREKKERFSLILESASTNQTSMYLCASSLLAGEEAFFGQGTRLTVV.

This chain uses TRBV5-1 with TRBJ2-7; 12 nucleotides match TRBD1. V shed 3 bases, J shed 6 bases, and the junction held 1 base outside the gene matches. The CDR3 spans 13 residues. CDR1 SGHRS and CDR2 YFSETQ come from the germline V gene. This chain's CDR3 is CASSWDRGLEQYF. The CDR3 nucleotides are TGCGCCAGCAGCTGGGACAGGGGGCTCGAGCAGTACTTC.

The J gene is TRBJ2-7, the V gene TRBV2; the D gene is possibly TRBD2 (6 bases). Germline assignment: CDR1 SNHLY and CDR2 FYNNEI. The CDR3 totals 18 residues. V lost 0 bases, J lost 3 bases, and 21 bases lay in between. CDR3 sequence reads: CASSEAPPGLAAYYEQYF. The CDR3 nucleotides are TGTGCCAGCAGTGAAGCGCCTCCGGGACTGGCCGCTTACTACGAGCAGTACTTC.

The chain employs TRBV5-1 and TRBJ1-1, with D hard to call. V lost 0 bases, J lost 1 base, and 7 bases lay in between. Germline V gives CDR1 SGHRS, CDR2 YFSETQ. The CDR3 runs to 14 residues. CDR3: CASSLAPENTEAFF. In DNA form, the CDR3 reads TGCGCCAGCAGCTTGGCGCCGGAGAACACTGAAGCTTTCTTT.

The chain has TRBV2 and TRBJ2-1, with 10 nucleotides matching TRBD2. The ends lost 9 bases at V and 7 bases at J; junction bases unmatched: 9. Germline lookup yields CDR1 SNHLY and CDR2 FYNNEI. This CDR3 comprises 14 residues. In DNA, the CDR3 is TGTGCCAGTCGGGAGCGGGAGGGCGAAAATGAGCAGTTCTTC. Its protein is CASREREGENEQFF.

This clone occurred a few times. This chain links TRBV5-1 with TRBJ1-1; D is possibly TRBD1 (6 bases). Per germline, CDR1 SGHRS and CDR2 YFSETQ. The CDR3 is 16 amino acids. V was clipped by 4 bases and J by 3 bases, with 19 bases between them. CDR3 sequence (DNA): TGCGCCAGCAGCGCCGGGGACACCTCCTGGGACACTGAAGCTTTCTTT. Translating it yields CASSAGDTSWDTEAFF.

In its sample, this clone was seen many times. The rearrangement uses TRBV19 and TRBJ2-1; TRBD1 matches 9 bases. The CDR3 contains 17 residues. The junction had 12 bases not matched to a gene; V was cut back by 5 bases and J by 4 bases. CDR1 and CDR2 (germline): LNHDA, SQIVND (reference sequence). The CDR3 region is CASSAREGQGAYNEQFF. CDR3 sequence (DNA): TGTGCCAGTAGTGCCAGGGAGGGACAGGGCGCTTACAATGAGCAGTTCTTC.

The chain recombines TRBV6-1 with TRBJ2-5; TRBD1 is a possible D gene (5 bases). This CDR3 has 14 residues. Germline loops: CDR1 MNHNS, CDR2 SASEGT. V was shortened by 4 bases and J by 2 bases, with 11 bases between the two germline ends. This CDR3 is CASSVGRQQETQYF. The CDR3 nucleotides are TGTGCCAGCAGTGTCGGCAGACAGCAAGAGACCCAGTACTTC.

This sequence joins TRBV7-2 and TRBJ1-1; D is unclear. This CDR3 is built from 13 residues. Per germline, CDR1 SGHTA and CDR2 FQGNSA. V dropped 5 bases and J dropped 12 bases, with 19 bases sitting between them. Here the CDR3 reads CASSPARRAQSFF. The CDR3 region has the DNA TGTGCCAGCAGCCCCGCAAGAAGGGCACAATCTTTCTTT.

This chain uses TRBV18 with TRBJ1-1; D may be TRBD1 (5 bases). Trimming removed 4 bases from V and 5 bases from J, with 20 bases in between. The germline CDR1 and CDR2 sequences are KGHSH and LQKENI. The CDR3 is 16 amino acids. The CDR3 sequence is CASSLLGPGRGTEAFF. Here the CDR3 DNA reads TGTGCCAGCTCACTACTCGGCCCGGGAAGGGGTACTGAAGCTTTCTTT.

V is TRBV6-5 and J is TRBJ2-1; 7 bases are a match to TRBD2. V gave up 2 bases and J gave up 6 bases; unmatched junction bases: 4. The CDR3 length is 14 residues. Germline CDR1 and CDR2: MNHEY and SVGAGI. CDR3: CASSYGREINEQFF. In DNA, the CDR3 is TGTGCCAGCAGTTACGGGCGGGAGATCAATGAGCAGTTCTTC.

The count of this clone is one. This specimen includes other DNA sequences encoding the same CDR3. CDR3 nucleotide sequence: TGCGCCAGCAGCTTTAGCGGCACAGATACGCAGTATTTT. Translation: CASSFSGTDTQYF. V and J are TRBV5-1 and TRBJ2-3; D might be TRBD2 (5 bases). The length of the CDR3 is 13 residues. From germline, CDR1 is SGHRS and CDR2 YFSETQ. V gave up 2 bases and J gave up 1 base, with 5 bases separating them.

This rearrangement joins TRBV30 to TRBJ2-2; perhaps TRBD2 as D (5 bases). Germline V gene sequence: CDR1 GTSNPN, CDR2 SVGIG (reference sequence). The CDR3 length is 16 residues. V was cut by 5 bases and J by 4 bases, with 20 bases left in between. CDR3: CAWPLVNGSSTGELFF. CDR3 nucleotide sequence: TGTGCCTGGCCACTAGTTAATGGGAGTAGCACCGGGGAGCTGTTTTTT.

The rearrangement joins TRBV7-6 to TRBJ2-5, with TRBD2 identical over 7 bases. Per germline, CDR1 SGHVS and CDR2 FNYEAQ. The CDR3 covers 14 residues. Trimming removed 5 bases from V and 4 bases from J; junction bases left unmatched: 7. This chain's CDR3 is CASSGSAGVETQYF. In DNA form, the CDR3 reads TGTGCCAGCAGCGGGTCGGCGGGAGTAGAGACCCAGTACTTC.